Listed below are T cell receptor beta chains from one sample, sequenced in a study of tumor-infiltrating lymphocytes in oesophageal squamous cell carcinoma. TCRdb redid the calling of the PCR reads with MiXCR, one entry per CDR3 protein. The sample records almost 20,000 distinct CDR3 sequences, around two fifths being singletons. The sample comprised normal esophageal tissue next to the tumor. All receptors derive from a male donor with esophageal squamous cell carcinoma. The CDR3 runs from the conserved cysteine through the conserved F or W. A D gene is named only where the DNA matches it firmly. Expanded clones get a size class; other rows say once, few or many, or leave the size out.

abundance	v_gene	d_gene	j_gene	CDR3aa	CDR3nt
many	TRBV24-1	.	TRBJ2-1	CATSDRGTSNPAQFF	TGTGCCACCAGTGATCGGGGGACGAGCAACCCGGCCCAGTTCTTC
.	TRBV5-1	TRBD1	TRBJ2-7	CASSSVGQGIEYEQYF	TGCGCCAGCAGCTCCGTTGGACAGGGGATTGAGTACGAGCAGTACTTC
.	TRBV7-2	.	TRBJ2-1	CASSSSGRGNEQFF	TGTGCCAGCAGCTCATCGGGGAGGGGGAATGAGCAGTTCTTC
many	TRBV5-6	.	TRBJ2-1	CASSLAREQFF	TGTGCCAGCAGCTTGGCCCGTGAGCAGTTCTTC
.	TRBV20-1	.	TRBJ1-5	CSARLGVNQPQHF	TGCAGTGCAAGGTTGGGAGTCAATCAGCCCCAGCATTTT
.	TRBV11-2	TRBD2	TRBJ2-7	CASSLEGGVKQYF	TGTGCCAGCAGCCTAGAGGGAGGGGTGAAGCAGTACTTC
few	TRBV6-1	TRBD2	TRBJ2-1	CASSEVRTTSGSVNEQFF	TGTGCCAGCAGTGAGGTCCGTACCACTAGCGGGAGCGTCAATGAGCAGTTCTTC
.	TRBV12-3/TRBV12-4	.	TRBJ1-1	CASSWTVSTEAFF	TGTGCCAGCAGTTGGACAGTGAGCACTGAAGCTTTCTTT
medium-sized	TRBV6-1	.	TRBJ2-4	CASSSPRTTEDIQYF	TGTGCCAGCAGTTCCCCCCGGACTACCGAGGACATTCAGTACTTC
many	TRBV7-3	TRBD1	TRBJ2-6	CASSSGTGTGANVLTF	TGTGCCAGCAGCTCAGGGACAGGGACTGGGGCCAACGTCCTGACTTTC
.	TRBV5-4	.	TRBJ1-2	CASSSPRSNYGYTF	TGCGCCAGCAGCTCGCCCAGGTCTAACTATGGCTACACCTTC
.	TRBV7-9	.	TRBJ2-6	CASSLGQGGGVGANVLTF	TGTGCCAGCAGCTTAGGCCAGGGAGGGGGGGTGGGGGCCAACGTCCTGACTTTC
.	TRBV12-3/TRBV12-4	TRBD2	TRBJ2-7	CASSLKFSASGASYEQYF	TGTGCCAGCAGTTTAAAGTTCAGCGCTAGCGGGGCCTCCTACGAGCAGTACTTC
.	TRBV6-6	TRBD2	TRBJ2-1	CASRWTSGATRSSYNEQFF	TGTGCCAGCAGATGGACTAGCGGGGCCACACGGAGCTCCTACAATGAGCAGTTCTTC
many	TRBV7-9	.	TRBJ1-3	CASSLQGTGNTIYF	TGTGCCAGCAGCTTACAGGGTACTGGAAACACCATATATTTT
many	TRBV7-3	TRBD2	TRBJ2-7	CASSPFAGGSDNEQYF	TGTGCCAGCAGCCCCTTTGCGGGAGGGTCGGACAATGAGCAGTACTTC
many	TRBV7-5	.	TRBJ2-7	CISVPEARDRGTAYEQYF	.
many	TRBV6-1	TRBD1	TRBJ1-1	CASSSLTGNLNTEAFF	TGTGCCAGCAGTTCCCTGACAGGGAACTTGAACACTGAAGCTTTCTTT
few	TRBV20-1	.	TRBJ1-1	CSGGVVGMNTEAFF	TGCAGTGGGGGGGTTGTTGGGATGAACACTGAAGCTTTCTTT
many	TRBV2	.	TRBJ2-1	CASSKQSEQFF	TGTGCCAGCAGCAAGCAGTCTGAGCAGTTCTTC
many	TRBV6-1	TRBD1	TRBJ2-3	CASRDGQGPTDTQYF	TGTGCCAGCAGGGATGGACAGGGTCCCACAGATACGCAGTATTTT
.	TRBV10-3	.	TRBJ2-7	CAISRTESPYEQYF	TGTGCCATCAGTCGGACAGAATCCCCCTACGAGCAGTACTTC
medium-sized	TRBV6-1	TRBD1	TRBJ2-4	CASRDRGQNIQYF	TGTGCCAGCAGGGACAGGGGTCAAAACATTCAGTACTTC
few	TRBV7-3	.	TRBJ1-4	CASSFGANEKLFF	TGTGCCAGCAGCTTTGGCGCTAATGAAAAACTGTTTTTT
few	TRBV7-6	.	TRBJ2-1	CASSLGKTVYNEQFF	TGTGCCAGCAGCTTAGGGAAGACGGTGTACAATGAGCAGTTCTTC
many	TRBV12-3/TRBV12-4	.	TRBJ2-2	CASSFSRDTGELFF	TGTGCCAGCAGTTTTAGCAGGGACACCGGGGAGCTGTTTTTT
.	TRBV4-1	.	TRBJ2-7	CASSQAPDRPTYEQYF	TGCGCCAGCAGCCAAGCTCCTGACAGGCCAACCTACGAGCAGTACTTC
many	TRBV6-6	TRBD2	TRBJ2-1	CASSYLSGGYNEQFF	TGTGCCAGCAGTTACTTAAGCGGGGGTTACAATGAGCAGTTCTTC
medium-sized	TRBV7-6	TRBD2	TRBJ2-7	CASSLGVGGSLSEQYF	TGTGCCAGCAGCTTAGGGGTTGGCGGGAGTCTCAGCGAGCAGTACTTC
medium-sized	TRBV7-6	.	TRBJ2-1	CASSLLGDSNEQFF	TGTGCCAGCAGCTTACTCGGAGATTCGAATGAGCAGTTCTTC
many	TRBV5-1	TRBD2	TRBJ2-3	CASSLTSGRDTQYF	TGCGCCAGCAGCTTAACTAGCGGGCGAGATACGCAGTATTTT
many	TRBV11-2	.	TRBJ1-2	CASSLDHGEYGYTF	TGTGCCAGCAGCTTAGATCATGGGGAATATGGCTACACCTTC
many	TRBV6-6	TRBD1	TRBJ2-3	CASSYRTGGTDTQYF	TGTGCCAGCAGTTACAGGACAGGGGGCACAGATACGCAGTATTTT
.	TRBV11-2	.	TRBJ2-5	CASSFRGLETQYF	TGTGCCAGCAGCTTTCGGGGATTAGAGACCCAGTACTTC
.	TRBV19	.	TRBJ2-1	CASSPRGGIEQFF	TGTGCCAGTAGTCCCAGGGGTGGTATAGAGCAGTTCTTC
many	TRBV11-3	.	TRBJ2-7	CASRSRFSPYEQYF	TGTGCCAGCAGGTCTAGATTTTCTCCCTACGAGCAGTACTTC
many	TRBV2	.	TRBJ2-3	CASTPRAIPDTQYF	TGTGCCAGCACCCCCAGGGCGATCCCAGATACGCAGTATTTT
.	TRBV2	.	TRBJ2-5	CASSPEETQYF	TGTGCCAGCAGTCCAGAAGAGACCCAGTACTTC
many	TRBV24-1	.	TRBJ1-2	CATSQGRDGYTF	TGTGCCACCAGTCAGGGGCGGGATGGCTACACCTTC
few	TRBV11-2	TRBD2	TRBJ2-1	CASSLGLAGEQNEQFF	TGTGCCAGCAGCTTAGGTCTAGCGGGCGAACAGAATGAGCAGTTCTTC
.	TRBV10-3	.	TRBJ2-3	CATKSDTQYF	TGTGCCACCAAGTCGGATACGCAGTATTTT
.	TRBV27	TRBD2	TRBJ2-3	CASSLSTFGLAGTDTQYF	TGTGCCAGCAGTTTAAGCACCTTCGGACTAGCGGGTACAGATACGCAGTATTTT
.	TRBV7-2	TRBD2	TRBJ2-4	CASSFGEAGVTKNIQYF	TGTGCCAGCAGCTTTGGGGAAGCGGGAGTTACCAAAAACATTCAGTACTTC
.	TRBV11-2	.	TRBJ2-5	CASSLVVGSSSRETQYF	TGTGCCAGCAGCTTAGTTGTGGGATCGAGCTCAAGGGAGACCCAGTACTTC
medium-sized	TRBV6-1	TRBD1	TRBJ1-5	CASRMRGQWFQPQHF	TGTGCCAGCAGGATGAGGGGGCAATGGTTTCAGCCCCAGCATTTT
.	TRBV7-6	.	TRBJ2-3	CASSQPEDPSKDF	TGTGCCAGCAGTCAACCCGAGGACCCGTCGAAGGACTTC
.	TRBV7-6	.	TRBJ2-1	CASSLAGGDNEQFF	TGTGCCAGCAGCTTAGCTGGGGGTGACAATGAGCAGTTCTTC
medium-sized	TRBV12-3/TRBV12-4	TRBD2	TRBJ2-3	CASSFGLAESSDTQYF	TGTGCCAGCAGTTTCGGACTAGCGGAGAGCTCAGATACGCAGTATTTT